Each of the 31 T cell receptor beta chains below was sequenced from the same sample in a study of cytomegalovirus exposure and HLA in healthy donors. PCR primers comprised 60 Vbeta and 13 Jbeta primers. Repertoires were generated with immunoSEQ multiplex PCR, while TCRdb's copy carries only in-frame clones and drops some. The data contain fewer than 200,000 clones, 65% to 90% of them singletons. Input material: PBMCs. The receptor source for this set is a male donor in good health and CMV-seronegative.

The chain joins TRBV9 to TRBJ1-2; the D gene is possibly TRBD1 (5 bases). The ends were cut back, 0 bases at V and 5 bases at J, with 14 bases in the middle. This CDR3 region has 15 residues. From germline, CDR1 is SGDLS and CDR2 YYNGEE. The CDR3 spells CASSVDVRAGYGYTF. CDR3 in DNA: TGTGCCAGCAGCGTAGATGTCAGGGCTGGTTATGGCTACACCTTC.

The chain combines TRBV5-1 with TRBJ1-1; perhaps TRBD1 as D (5 bases). The CDR3 sequence is 14 residues long. Germline V lookup: CDR1 SGHRS, CDR2 YFSETQ. Trimming took off 1 base at V and 6 bases at J, with 13 bases between the two ends. The CDR3 here is CASSLFGGIAEAFF. CDR3 bases: TGCGCCAGCAGCTTGTTCGGGGGAATCGCTGAAGCTTTCTTT.

This chain joins TRBV30 and TRBJ2-3, with TRBD2 identical over 11 bases. Looked up from germline, CDR1 is GTSNPN and CDR2 is SVGIG (reference sequence). V shed 4 bases and J 4 bases; nucleotides not matched to a gene: 4. CDR3 length: 14 amino acids. CDR3 sequence reads: CAWTGLAVADTQYF. The CDR3 DNA follows: TGTGCCTGGACGGGACTAGCGGTCGCAGATACGCAGTATTTT.

The V and J genes are TRBV5-1 and TRBJ2-1, with D tentatively TRBD1 (6 bases). Germline CDR1 and CDR2: SGHRS and YFSETQ. CDR3 length: 14 residues. Trimming took off 2 bases at V and 1 base at J, with 7 bases between the two ends. DNA for the CDR3: TGCGCCAGCAGCTTACAGGGATCCTACAATGAGCAGTTCTTC. Protein: CASSLQGSYNEQFF.

The V call is TRBV18, the J call TRBJ2-7; the D gene is possibly TRBD2 (6 bases). Trimming shortened V by 8 bases and J by 2 bases, and 16 bases separated the two germline ends. The germline gives CDR1 KGHSH, CDR2 LQKENI. CDR3 size: 14 residues. The CDR3 reads CASTPGLNPYEQYF. CDR3 nucleotide sequence: TGTGCCAGCACTCCGGGACTCAACCCCTACGAGCAGTACTTC. The variable domain in full, with the rest retrieved from reference TRBV18 and TRBJ2-7, is NAGVMQNPRHLVRRRGQEARLRCSPMKGHSHVYWYRQLPEEGLKFMVYLQKENIIDESGMPKERFSAEFPKEGPSILRIQQVVRGDSAAYFCASTPGLNPYEQYFGPGTRLTVT.

The chain links TRBV5-1 to TRBJ2-7, with D possibly TRBD1 on 5 matching bases. The CDR3 consists of 14 residues. Germline CDR1 and CDR2: SGHRS and YFSETQ. V dropped 0 bases and J dropped 4 bases, with 11 bases sitting between them. The chain's CDR3 is CASSLDQGRYEQYF. The DNA for the CDR3 is TGCGCCAGCAGCTTGGATCAGGGAAGGTACGAGCAGTACTTC.

This clone came up once. The V and J genes are TRBV4-1 and TRBJ2-1; 12 positions match TRBD2. This CDR3 contains 14 residues. J gave up 7 bases and V 8 bases, and 6 bases lay outside the gene matches. CDR1 is MGHRA and CDR2 is YSYEKL in the germline V gene. CDR3 loop: CASRILAGGNEQFF. CDR3 nucleotides: TGCGCCAGCCGGATCCTAGCGGGGGGGAATGAGCAGTTCTTC.

This sequence joins TRBV7-6 and TRBJ1-1, with 11 bases lining up with TRBD1. With 3 bases clipped from V and 4 bases from J, the junction kept 4 bases outside the gene matches. Looked up from germline, CDR1 is SGHVS and CDR2 is FNYEAQ. This CDR3 contains 15 residues. The CDR3 here is CASSLSGTGGTEAFF. CDR3 sequence (DNA): TGTGCCAGCAGCTTGTCCGGGACAGGGGGCACTGAAGCTTTCTTT.

The rearrangement uses TRBV4-3 and TRBJ2-3; a weak D match, TRBD2 (7 bases). The CDR3 runs to 14 residues. V was clipped by 0 bases and J by 6 bases, with 10 bases between them. The germline CDR1 and CDR2 sequences are LGHNA and YSLEER. CDR3 in amino acids: CASSQEGGVDTQYF. The CDR3 DNA reads TGCGCCAGCAGCCAAGAAGGGGGGGTTGATACGCAGTATTTT.

The V call is TRBV10-2, the J call TRBJ1-6; no reliable D call. V was trimmed by 7 bases and J by 5 bases, leaving 15 bases between them. CDR1 is WSHSY and CDR2 is SAAADI in the germline V gene. This CDR3 spans 15 amino acids. DNA for the CDR3: TGCGCCAGCACCGAATGGGCCAGAGATAATTCACCCCTCCACTTT. It yields the protein CASTEWARDNSPLHF.

This clone was observed a few times. This chain connects TRBV6-5 to TRBJ1-2; D is possibly TRBD1 (6 bases). CDR3 length equals 13 residues. V was shortened by 5 bases and J by 3 bases, with 10 bases between the two germline ends. Germline CDR1 MNHEY, CDR2 SVGAGI. For the CDR3, the DNA is TGTGCCAGCAGTGACCCAGGGGACTATGGCTACACCTTC. It codes for CASSDPGDYGYTF.

The sample holds one count of this clone. The CDR3 DNA is TGTGCCAGCAGCACCCGACAGGGGAATGCGTATGGCTACACCTTC. Protein: CASSTRQGNAYGYTF. The chain employs TRBV14 and TRBJ1-2; 8 bases map to TRBD1. The CDR3 extends over 15 amino acids. Germline lookup yields CDR1 SGHDN and CDR2 FVKESK. Trimming cost V 5 bases and J 5 bases; bases outside gene matches: 10.

The rearrangement links TRBV6-1 to TRBJ2-7, with 10 bases that match TRBD2. Germline V gene lookup returns CDR1 MNHNS and CDR2 SASEGT. The CDR3 extends over 14 amino acids. Unmatched junction bases numbered 4, after V lost 6 bases and J lost 2 bases. CDR3 nucleotides: TGTGCCAGCAGGGACCTAGCGGGGGCCTACGAGCAGTACTTC. It encodes CASRDLAGAYEQYF.

The V call is TRBV10-3, the J call TRBJ2-2; TRBD2 aligns across 7 bases. The J segment lost 2 bases and the V segment lost 0 bases, leaving 3 bases of the junction unmatched. Per the germline V gene, CDR1 is ENHRY and CDR2 is SYGVKD. This CDR3 contains 16 residues. This CDR3 is CAISESWTSNTGELFF. The CDR3 region has the DNA TGTGCCATCAGTGAGTCCTGGACTAGTAACACCGGGGAGCTGTTTTTT.

The chain joins TRBV5-4 to TRBJ1-1; D is ambiguous. Germline V gene lookup returns CDR1 SGHNT and CDR2 YYREEE (reference sequence). This CDR3 region has 14 residues. V gave up 4 bases and J gave up 1 base, with 11 bases separating them. This chain's CDR3 is CASSGRGGNTEAFF. CDR3 coding DNA: TGTGCCAGCAGCGGGCGGGGTGGGAACACTGAAGCTTTCTTT.

The chain is built from TRBV4-1 and TRBJ1-5; D remains ambiguous. The CDR3 has 15 amino acids. Germline assignment: CDR1 MGHRA and CDR2 YSYEKL. The germline V and J ends were trimmed by 6 bases and 0 bases, with 12 bases remaining between them. The CDR3 sequence: CASSTTDYSNQPQHF. In DNA, the CDR3 is TGCGCCAGCAGTACTACAGACTATAGCAATCAGCCCCAGCATTTT.

This clone turned up a few times. The gene calls are TRBV15 and TRBJ2-3; TRBD2 agrees at 9 bases. This CDR3 is built from 18 residues. Germline CDR1 LNHNV, CDR2 YYDKDF (reference sequence). J was trimmed by 3 bases and V by 3 bases; bases with no gene match: 13. CDR3 amino acids: CATSRAVSSGGITDTQYF. The CDR3 bases are TGTGCCACCAGCAGGGCGGTGTCGAGCGGGGGGATTACAGATACGCAGTATTTT.

CDR3: CASSGRDTTVFEKLFF. In nucleotides, the CDR3 is TGTGCCAGCAGTGGCCGGGACACTACTGTTTTCGAAAAACTGTTTTTT. The chain joins TRBV25-1 to TRBJ1-4; D is possibly TRBD1 (6 bases). CDR3 length: 16 amino acids. The V gene lost 4 bases and the J gene lost 8 bases, with 20 bases spanning the gap. Germline V gene sequence: CDR1 MGHDK, CDR2 SYGVNS.

This chain joins TRBV19 and TRBJ1-1, with D uncertain. The CDR3 extends over 13 amino acids. CDR1 is LNHDA, CDR2 SQIVND, per germline (reference sequence). The germline V and J ends were trimmed by 3 bases and 2 bases, with 7 bases remaining between them. CDR3 nucleotides: TGTGCCAGTAGTATGGGCAGCAACACTGAAGCTTTCTTT. Translated, it gives CASSMGSNTEAFF.

V and J are TRBV6-6 and TRBJ2-5, with D maybe TRBD2 (5 bases). Trimming removed 2 bases from V and 5 bases from J, with 15 bases in between. Germline V gives CDR1 MNHNY, CDR2 SVGAGI (reference sequence). The CDR3 is 15 amino acids. The CDR3 loop is CASSYLLAPRETQYF. In nucleotides, the CDR3 is TGTGCCAGCAGTTACCTCCTAGCCCCGCGGGAGACCCAGTACTTC.

V is TRBV5-1 and J is TRBJ1-1, with D possibly TRBD1 on 5 matching bases. Trimming removed 4 bases from V and 4 bases from J, with 17 bases in between. The CDR3 has 15 residues. The germline gives CDR1 SGHRS, CDR2 YFSETQ. CDR3 nucleotide sequence: TGCGCCAGCAGCCTTTCCATGGGGGGGGGCACTGAAGCTTTCTTT. As protein: CASSLSMGGGTEAFF.

This clone has just a few counts. V usage is TRBV30 and J usage is TRBJ1-1, with a weak D call TRBD1 (6 bases). V was cut by 0 bases and J by 6 bases, with 17 bases left in between. This CDR3 contains 15 residues. The V gene's germline CDR1 is GTSNPN and CDR2 SVGIG (reference sequence). The CDR3 sequence: CAWSVGARGFPEAFF. DNA of the CDR3: TGTGCCTGGAGTGTAGGTGCCAGGGGTTTCCCTGAAGCTTTCTTT.

In this sample, this clone turned up a few times. The chain couples TRBV6-5 to TRBJ1-2; D gene ambiguous. The CDR3 is 15 residues long. CDR1 and CDR2 (germline): MNHEY, SVGAGI. V dropped 4 bases and J dropped 0 bases, with 12 bases sitting between them. CDR3 loop: CASSSPGGTNYGYTF. The CDR3 DNA sequence: TGTGCCAGCAGTTCTCCGGGAGGGACTAACTATGGCTACACCTTC.

This chain joins TRBV6-5 and TRBJ1-1; possibly TRBD1 for D (5 bases). This CDR3 has 13 residues. Germline V gene sequence: CDR1 MNHEY, CDR2 SVGAGI. Trimming left V 5 bases short and J 1 base short, with 8 bases between. As DNA, the CDR3 is TGTGCCAGCAGTAGGGGAAGGAACACTGAAGCTTTCTTT. Residues: CASSRGRNTEAFF.

This chain links TRBV11-2 with TRBJ2-1, with 7 bases aligning to TRBD2. The CDR3 is 14 residues long. Unmatched junction bases numbered 7, after V lost 7 bases and J lost 4 bases. Per the germline V gene, CDR1 is SGHAT and CDR2 is FQNNGV. The DNA of the CDR3 is TGTGCCAGCACCCAGTGGGGGGGGTACAATGAGCAGTTCTTC. This gives the protein CASTQWGGYNEQFF. The whole variable domain, filled in from reference TRBV11-2 and TRBJ2-1, reads EAGVAQSPRYKIIEKRQSVAFWCNPISGHATLYWYQQILGQGPKLLIQFQNNGVVDDSQLPKDRFSAERLKGVDSTLKIQPAKLEDSAVYLCASTQWGGYNEQFFGPGTRLTVL.

This clone was picked up a small number of times. The chain recombines TRBV2 with TRBJ2-1, with D maybe TRBD1 (5 bases). Germline assignment: CDR1 SNHLY and CDR2 FYNNEI. The V gene lost 6 bases and the J gene lost 7 bases, with 16 bases spanning the gap. CDR3 length: 14 residues. As DNA, the CDR3 is TGTGCCAGCAGGGGGCCTACCGGAACTAATGAGCAGTTCTTC. It codes for CASRGPTGTNEQFF.

This clone appeared a single time. The rearrangement joins TRBV7-2 to TRBJ2-2, with 7 bases fitting TRBD2. From germline, CDR1 is SGHTA and CDR2 FQGNSA. Trimming removed 5 bases from V and 5 bases from J; junction bases left unmatched: 8. The CDR3 loop spans 15 amino acids. The CDR3 bases are TGTGCCAGCAGCAGCTTTGGGGGAGGGACCGGGGAGCTGTTTTTT. Encoded protein: CASSSFGGGTGELFF.

The chain combines TRBV5-1 with TRBJ2-5; the match to TRBD2 covers 10 bases. Germline loops: CDR1 SGHRS, CDR2 YFSETQ. The CDR3 length is 16 residues. V was clipped by 0 bases and J by 3 bases; unmatched bases: 5. The CDR3 nucleotides are TGCGCCAGCAGCTTGGCTCTAGCGGGGGCCAAAGAGACCCAGTACTTC. The encoded protein is CASSLALAGAKETQYF.

The J gene is TRBJ2-5, the V gene TRBV20-1; D call uncertain. The DNA matches TRBJ2-7 better at its end, which makes the J call doubtful. This CDR3 comprises 11 residues. Germline values: CDR1 DFQATT, CDR2 SNEGSKA (reference sequence). The CDR3 region is CSARKAYEQYF. CDR3 sequence (DNA): TGCAGTGCTAGGAAAGCCTACGAGCAGTACTTC.

The J gene is TRBJ1-2, the V gene TRBV14; no definite D call. The germline CDR1 and CDR2 sequences are SGHDN and FVKESK. V was clipped by 0 bases and J by 10 bases, with 12 bases between them. CDR3 length: 13 residues. In nucleotides, the CDR3 is TGTGCCAGCAGCCAAGATGTTCGGCAGGACTACACCTTC. Its translation: CASSQDVRQDYTF.

The chain links TRBV19 to TRBJ2-3; D might be TRBD2 (6 bases). The V gene's germline CDR1 is LNHDA and CDR2 SQIVND (reference sequence). The germline V and J ends were trimmed by 3 bases and 0 bases, with 13 bases remaining between them. The CDR3 sequence is 16 residues long. This CDR3 reads CASSIGGRGSTDTQYF. CDR3 bases: TGTGCCAGTAGTATCGGGGGACGGGGGAGCACAGATACGCAGTATTTT.